This T cell receptor (beta chain) was recorded in a study of blood T cell repertoires in COVID-19. Study in general: In each case, the material was cDNA or gDNA derived from T cells, B-cell-depleted T cells, or PBMCs.

In the authors' methods: Amplified reference gene primers provided the basis for estimating nucleated cell counts. The repertoire was sequenced with immunoSEQ multiplex PCR; TCRdb's copy has only in-frame clones and lacks some. For V, J and clone size, that table is used; D and trimming come from the DNA. The table includes roughly 100,000 clones, over 80% detected once. This CDR3 has 16 amino acids. Trimming removed 4 bases from V and 7 bases from J; junction bases left unmatched: 6. Germline CDR1 SGHRS, CDR2 YFSETQ. The chain uses TRBV5-1 and TRBJ2-2, with TRBD2 matching 14 bases. The receptor was isolated from a middle-aged man with active COVID-19. Sequencing input: peripheral blood. The CDR3 DNA reads TGCGCCAGCAGCCCGGGACTAGCGGGAGATTACGGGGAGCTGTTTTTT. Its protein product is CASSPGLAGDYGELFF.